Presented here are 25 T cell receptor beta chains from one specimen sequenced in a study of Tregs in tolerant kidney transplant recipients. Sequencing used immunoSEQ multiplex PCR; TCRdb keeps in-frame clones, though not all of them. The sample includes more than 95,000 clones, 85% to 95% of them seen just once. The sequenced sample was CD4+ T cells from blood. The receptors shown here come from a human donor in good health.

CDR3 region: CASSMDGISYEQYF. CDR3 DNA sequence: TGTGCCAGTAGTATGGACGGGATCTCCTACGAGCAGTACTTC. The V and J genes are TRBV19 and TRBJ2-7, with D possibly matching TRBD2 (5 bases). The germline gives CDR1 LNHDA, CDR2 SQIVND (reference sequence). The germline V and J ends were trimmed by 3 bases and 0 bases, with 9 bases remaining between them. The CDR3 runs 14 residues. The whole variable domain, filled in from reference TRBV19 and TRBJ2-7, reads DGGITQSPKYLFRKEGQNVTLSCEQNLNHDAMYWYRQDPGQGLRLIYYSQIVNDFQKGDIAEGYSVSREKKESFPLTVTSAQKNPTAFYLCASSMDGISYEQYFGPGTRLTVT.

The sample holds one count of this clone. The chain is built from TRBV10-3 and TRBJ1-2; no clear D gene. In germline, CDR1 is ENHRY, CDR2 SYGVKD. Trimming removed 2 bases at V and 4 bases at J, with 8 bases between. The CDR3 extends over 13 amino acids. For the CDR3, the DNA is TGTGCCATCAGTGAGGAGGGAATCTATGGCTACACCTTC. Translating it yields CAISEEGIYGYTF.

The chain is built from TRBV27 and TRBJ2-3; a possible D gene is TRBD1 (6 bases). V shed 6 bases and J shed 3 bases, with 13 bases lying between them. Germline lookup yields CDR1 MNHEY and CDR2 SMNVEV (reference sequence). The CDR3 runs to 14 residues. The CDR3 loop reads CASSTQGRTDTQYF. CDR3 nucleotide sequence: TGTGCCAGCAGCACACAGGGTCGGACAGATACGCAGTATTTT.

The chain uses TRBV7-9 and TRBJ2-7; D is undetermined. CDR3 length: 12 amino acids. From germline, CDR1 is SEHNR and CDR2 FQNEAQ (reference sequence). V shed 5 bases and J shed 2 bases, with 7 bases lying between them. This CDR3 is CASSPGPYEQYF. In nucleotides, the CDR3 is TGTGCCAGCAGCCCTGGACCCTACGAGCAGTACTTC. Filled out from reference TRBV7-9 and TRBJ2-7, the complete variable domain reads DTGVSQNPRHKITKRGQNVTFRCDPISEHNRLYWYRQTLGQGPEFLTYFQNEAQLEKSRLLSDRFSAERPKGSFSTLEIQRTEQGDSAMYLCASSPGPYEQYFGPGTRLTVT.

About this clone: The junction departs from the called germline gene at one end, perhaps through a read error. The chain uses TRBV10-3 and TRBJ1-1; unclear D gene. The CDR3 is 14 residues long. Germline V gene data show CDR1 as ENHRY and CDR2 as SYGVKD. The CDR3 bases are TGTGCCAGCAGTCTGGGCGGGGTAGGCACTGAAGCTTTCTTT. It codes for CASSLGGVGTEAFF.

As DNA, the CDR3 is TGTGCCTGGAGTTTAGATAGGGGCCACAATGAGCAGTTCTTC. Translated, it gives CAWSLDRGHNEQFF. V and J are TRBV30 and TRBJ2-1; possibly TRBD1 for D (5 bases). V dropped 2 bases and J dropped 5 bases, with 13 bases sitting between them. The CDR3 is 14 amino acids. Germline values: CDR1 GTSNPN, CDR2 SVGIG (reference sequence). Using reference TRBV30 and TRBJ2-1 for the parts outside the CDR3, the full variable domain is SQTIHQWPATLVQPVGSPLSLECTVEGTSNPNLYWYRQAAGRGLQLLFYSVGIGQISSEVPQNLSASRPQDRQFILSSKKLLLSDSGFYLCAWSLDRGHNEQFFGPGTRLTVL.

The genes are TRBV6-1 and TRBJ2-5; no clear D. The CDR3 runs to 15 residues. CDR1 is MNHNS, CDR2 SASEGT, per germline. The ends were cut back, 6 bases at V and 1 base at J, with 15 bases in the middle. The CDR3 nucleotides read TGTGCCAGCAGGGAGACCAACATCCGCCAAGAGACCCAGTACTTC. Encoded protein: CASRETNIRQETQYF.

The gene calls are TRBV10-3 and TRBJ1-4; a weak D match, TRBD1 (5 bases). The CDR3 has 14 residues. Per the germline V gene, CDR1 is ENHRY and CDR2 is SYGVKD. With 5 bases removed from V and 3 bases from J, the gap between germline ends came to 10 bases. CDR3 bases: TGTGCCATCAGTAAAGGGGCAGCTAATGAAAAACTGTTTTTT. Translation gives CAISKGAANEKLFF.

CDR3 bases: TGTGCCTCCAAAAGGGGGTCGGGCTCCTATAATTCACCCCTCCACTTT. Translation gives CASKRGSGSYNSPLHF. The chain uses TRBV19 and TRBJ1-6, with D perhaps TRBD1 (6 bases). V lost 11 bases and J lost 0, with 17 bases in between. Per the germline V gene, CDR1 is LNHDA and CDR2 is SQIVND (reference sequence). The CDR3 extends over 16 amino acids.

This chain links TRBV11-2 with TRBJ2-1; D gene uncertain. Per germline, CDR1 SGHAT and CDR2 FQNNGV. Trimming left V 5 bases short and J 6 bases short, with 17 bases between. The CDR3 length is 15 residues. The CDR3, as DNA: TGTGCCAGCAGCCTACTTACACTCAGCAGCAATGAGCAGTTCTTC. It specifies CASSLLTLSSNEQFF.

The chain recombines TRBV30 with TRBJ2-2; 12 positions agree with TRBD2. Germline trimming cut 1 base from V and 6 bases from J; bases unmatched to any gene: 6. This CDR3 is 16 amino acids long. The germline V gene encodes CDR1 GTSNPN and CDR2 SVGIG (reference sequence). Written as DNA, the CDR3 is TGTGCCTGGAGTGCGACTAGCGGGAGAGGTCCCGGGGAGCTGTTTTTT. This sequence encodes CAWSATSGRGPGELFF.

CDR3 DNA: TGTGCCATCAGTGAGGGACTAGTTTACGAGCAGTACTTC. Protein product: CAISEGLVYEQYF. The chain carries TRBV10-3 and TRBJ2-7; 7 bases are a match to TRBD2. V shed 2 bases, J shed 4 bases, and the junction held 2 bases outside the gene matches. There are 13 residues in the CDR3. The germline gives CDR1 ENHRY, CDR2 SYGVKD.

This chain joins TRBV2 and TRBJ1-1; weak D call: TRBD1 (5 bases). The germline gives CDR1 SNHLY, CDR2 FYNNEI. This CDR3 contains 14 residues. Deletions cut 10 bases from V and 3 bases from J, with 18 bases between. CDR3 sequence: CATKRQGPDTEAFF. The CDR3, as DNA: TGTGCCACAAAGAGGCAGGGCCCCGACACTGAAGCTTTCTTT.

J is TRBJ1-5 and V is TRBV5-4, with TRBD1 matching 9 bases. The CDR3 is 14 amino acids. Per germline, CDR1 SGHNT and CDR2 YYREEE (reference sequence). Germline trimming cut 4 bases from V and 6 bases from J; bases unmatched to any gene: 5. The CDR3 bases are TGTGCCAGCAGCCTCAACAGGGGGCGTCAGCCCCAGCATTTT. This sequence encodes CASSLNRGRQPQHF.

The gene calls are TRBV11-3 and TRBJ1-1, with a possible D match to TRBD1 (5 bases). The V gene's germline CDR1 is SGHNT and CDR2 YENEEA. The CDR3 is 13 amino acids. Trimming removed 5 bases from V and 0 bases from J, with 7 bases in between. DNA for the CDR3: TGTGCCAGCAGCGTAGGGGTGAACACTGAAGCTTTCTTT. Protein: CASSVGVNTEAFF.

This chain joins TRBV10-2 and TRBJ1-1, with 8 bases that match TRBD1. The CDR3 spans 14 residues. V was clipped by 6 bases and J by 1 base; unmatched bases: 4. Germline assignment: CDR1 WSHSY and CDR2 SAAADI. The CDR3 nucleotides are TGCGCCAGCAGGGACAGGGTTGCGAACACTGAAGCTTTCTTT. This sequence encodes CASRDRVANTEAFF.

This chain connects TRBV19 to TRBJ2-3, with 7 bases aligning to TRBD2. This CDR3 spans 17 amino acids. CDR1 and CDR2 from the germline V gene are LNHDA and SQIVND (reference sequence). V gave up 7 bases and J gave up 4 bases; unmatched junction bases: 17. CDR3 nucleotides: TGTGCCAGTACCCCCCCCCTGAGCGGGGACCCCCCAGATACGCAGTATTTT. As protein: CASTPPLSGDPPDTQYF.

The V gene is TRBV4-2, the J gene TRBJ1-2; D unresolved. The CDR3 spans 15 residues. Trimming stripped 2 bases from V and 8 bases from J, with 18 bases between. Looked up from germline, CDR1 is LGHNA and CDR2 is YNFKEQ. DNA of the CDR3: TGTGCCAGCAGCCAACAGAGGGAGGCCGACGGAGGCTACACCTTC. Protein product: CASSQQREADGGYTF.

V gene TRBV19 combines with J gene TRBJ1-5; no firm D call. Germline assignment: CDR1 LNHDA and CDR2 SQIVND (reference sequence). CDR3 size: 15 residues. With 5 bases removed from V and 0 bases from J, the gap between germline ends came to 11 bases. The CDR3 DNA sequence: TGTGCCAGTAGTCTATCAAGCTATAGCAATCAGCCCCAGCATTTT. Its protein is CASSLSSYSNQPQHF. Full variable domain (remainder filled in from reference TRBV19 and TRBJ1-5): DGGITQSPKYLFRKEGQNVTLSCEQNLNHDAMYWYRQDPGQGLRLIYYSQIVNDFQKGDIAEGYSVSREKKESFPLTVTSAQKNPTAFYLCASSLSSYSNQPQHFGDGTRLSIL.

This chain uses TRBV11-2 with TRBJ2-2; D may be TRBD1 (5 bases). V was trimmed by 5 bases and J by 0 bases, leaving 10 bases between them. The CDR3 extends over 15 amino acids. The V gene's germline CDR1 is SGHAT and CDR2 FQNNGV. CDR3 residues: CASSADNTNTGELFF. The DNA of the CDR3 is TGTGCCAGCAGCGCGGACAACACGAACACCGGGGAGCTGTTTTTT.

The V call is TRBV18, the J call TRBJ1-5; D remains ambiguous. Germline V gives CDR1 KGHSH, CDR2 LQKENI. V was cut by 3 bases and J by 4 bases, with 10 bases left in between. This CDR3 is 14 amino acids long. The CDR3 nucleotides are TGTGCCAGCTCACCCGACGGGGTGAATCAGCCCCAGCATTTT. Its protein is CASSPDGVNQPQHF.

This chain links TRBV6-5 with TRBJ1-3; D remains ambiguous. The germline CDR1 and CDR2 sequences are MNHEY and SVGAGI. The germline V and J ends were trimmed by 2 bases and 0 bases, with 8 bases remaining between them. The CDR3 is made up of 15 amino acids. The CDR3 nucleotides are TGTGCCAGCAGTTACGGGCCTAGCTCTGGAAACACCATATATTTT. Translated: CASSYGPSSGNTIYF.

CDR3 residues: CASTIAGQGHQPQHF. Here the CDR3 DNA reads TGTGCCAGTACCATTGCGGGACAGGGCCATCAGCCCCAGCATTTT. The chain couples TRBV19 to TRBJ1-5, with 9 bases fitting TRBD1. The ends lost 7 bases at V and 5 bases at J; junction bases unmatched: 9. Germline-derived CDR1 and CDR2 are LNHDA and SQIVND (reference sequence). CDR3 length: 15 residues.

The J gene is TRBJ1-3, the V gene TRBV19; D is undetermined. The germline V gene has CDR1 LNHDA and CDR2 SQIVND (reference sequence). The CDR3 is 15 amino acids. Deletions cut 5 bases from V and 0 bases from J, with 11 bases between. The CDR3 DNA is TGTGCCAGTAGTTTCGTCTCATACTCTGGAAACACCATATATTTT. This encodes CASSFVSYSGNTIYF.

This chain joins TRBV5-1 and TRBJ2-1; 9 bases map to TRBD2. With 1 base clipped from V and 10 bases from J, the junction kept 12 bases outside the gene matches. This CDR3 spans 16 amino acids. Germline CDR1 SGHRS, CDR2 YFSETQ. CDR3 residues: CASSLRRLAGSGEQFF. CDR3 sequence (DNA): TGCGCCAGCAGCTTGAGGCGCCTAGCGGGATCCGGCGAGCAGTTCTTC.